The 22 T cell receptor beta chains below come from one sample, sequenced in a study of T cells in tumors and immune-related adverse events. TCRdb's copy holds only in-frame clones and misses some; the assay was immunoSEQ multiplex PCR. The sample records fewer than 25,000 clones, just over 90% being singletons. The material sequenced was lymph node tissue, taken from a patient treated with anti-PD-1 therapy. The source is a female donor with metastatic renal cell carcinoma.

The chain is built from TRBV5-1 and TRBJ2-1; D is possibly TRBD2 (6 bases). Germline values: CDR1 SGHRS, CDR2 YFSETQ. The CDR3 totals 16 residues. V shed 1 base and J shed 0 bases, with 11 bases lying between them. CDR3 coding DNA: TGCGCCAGCAGCTTGCGCGCGGGGAGCTCCTACAATGAGCAGTTCTTC. Encoded protein: CASSLRAGSSYNEQFF. The variable domain in full, with the rest retrieved from reference TRBV5-1 and TRBJ2-1, is KAGVTQTPRYLIKTRGQQVTLSCSPISGHRSVSWYQQTPGQGLQFLFEYFSETQRNKGNFPGRFSGRQFSNSRSEMNVSTLELGDSALYLCASSLRAGSSYNEQFFGPGTRLTVL.

This chain uses TRBV7-6 with TRBJ2-3, with D perhaps matching TRBD1 or TRBD2 (5 bases each). The CDR3 has 14 amino acids. Trimming took 3 bases from V and 0 from J, leaving 7 bases between them. The germline CDR1 and CDR2 sequences are SGHVS and FNYEAQ. CDR3 in amino acids: CASSFGASTDTQYF. The CDR3 nucleotides read TGTGCCAGCAGCTTCGGGGCTAGCACAGATACGCAGTATTTT.

V is TRBV6-5 and J is TRBJ2-1; TRBD1 is a possible D gene (6 bases). Trimming shortened V by 1 base and J by 4 bases, and 11 bases separated the two germline ends. The CDR3 covers 15 residues. Germline loops: CDR1 MNHEY, CDR2 SVGAGI. The CDR3 region has the DNA TGTGCCAGCAGTTACTTAGGGGGTTATTACAATGAGCAGTTCTTC. Its translation: CASSYLGGYYNEQFF.

The chain combines TRBV5-4 with TRBJ2-3, with 10 bases lining up with TRBD2. With V trimmed by 4 bases and J by 3 bases, 5 bases remained unmatched. The germline V gene has CDR1 SGHNT and CDR2 YYREEE (reference sequence). This CDR3 contains 15 residues. Here the CDR3 DNA reads TGTGCCAGCAGCGCGGGACTAGCGATGACAGATACGCAGTATTTT. This sequence encodes CASSAGLAMTDTQYF.

The chain links TRBV11-2 to TRBJ2-1; perhaps TRBD2 as D (6 bases). CDR3 size: 16 residues. The V end was cut by 4 bases, the J end by 2 bases, with 15 bases between. CDR1 is SGHAT, CDR2 FQNNGV, per germline. DNA of the CDR3: TGTGCCAGCAGCTCTAAGGAGGGCCGGGCCTACAATGAGCAGTTCTTC. This sequence encodes CASSSKEGRAYNEQFF.

V and J are TRBV2 and TRBJ1-2; D may be TRBD1 (6 bases). Germline V gene lookup returns CDR1 SNHLY and CDR2 FYNNEI. CDR3 length: 14 amino acids. The ends were cut back, 6 bases at V and 3 bases at J, with 14 bases in the middle. This CDR3 reads CASREGGQYYGYTF. The CDR3 nucleotides read TGTGCCAGCAGAGAGGGGGGGCAGTACTATGGCTACACCTTC.

This chain joins TRBV11-2 and TRBJ2-1; D ambiguous. CDR3 length: 15 residues. V was shortened by 5 bases and J by 0 bases, with 11 bases between the two germline ends. CDR1 is SGHAT and CDR2 is FQNNGV in the germline V gene. This CDR3 is CASSPHRSSYNEQFF. The DNA of the CDR3 is TGTGCCAGCAGCCCGCACCGGAGCTCCTACAATGAGCAGTTCTTC.

This chain uses TRBV5-1 with TRBJ2-6; D call uncertain. This CDR3 is built from 15 residues. Germline lookup yields CDR1 SGHRS and CDR2 YFSETQ. Trimming took off 4 bases at V and 0 bases at J, with 8 bases between the two ends. CDR3 sequence (DNA): TGCGCCAGCAGCCATGATAGCTCTGGGGCCAACGTCCTGACTTTC. It encodes CASSHDSSGANVLTF.

The chain has TRBV27 and TRBJ2-7; D gene ambiguous. CDR1 is MNHEY and CDR2 is SMNVEV in the germline V gene (reference sequence). V dropped 6 bases and J dropped 0 bases, with 12 bases sitting between them. This CDR3 region has 14 residues. The CDR3 region has the DNA TGTGCCAGCAGCCTAAGAGGATACTCCTACGAGCAGTACTTC. It yields the protein CASSLRGYSYEQYF.

This chain joins TRBV18 and TRBJ1-3, with D possibly matching TRBD1 (6 bases). V dropped 3 bases and J dropped 0 bases, with 9 bases sitting between them. The CDR3 extends over 15 amino acids. Per germline, CDR1 KGHSH and CDR2 LQKENI. The CDR3 loop is CASSPRQDSGNTIYF. The DNA for the CDR3 is TGTGCCAGCTCACCCAGACAGGACTCTGGAAACACCATATATTTT. The complete variable domain, with remaining parts taken from reference TRBV18 and TRBJ1-3, reads NAGVMQNPRHLVRRRGQEARLRCSPMKGHSHVYWYRQLPEEGLKFMVYLQKENIIDESGMPKERFSAEFPKEGPSILRIQQVVRGDSAAYFCASSPRQDSGNTIYFGEGSWLTVV.

The chain links TRBV10-3 to TRBJ1-2; maybe TRBD1 (5 bases). V lost 3 bases and J 4 bases, leaving 12 bases between the germline ends. Germline loops: CDR1 ENHRY, CDR2 SYGVKD. The CDR3 has 14 residues. The CDR3: CAISDRVARYGYTF. The CDR3 DNA reads as TGTGCCATCAGTGACAGGGTGGCCCGCTATGGCTACACCTTC.

This chain uses TRBV7-2 with TRBJ1-5; D remains unclear. CDR3 length equals 13 residues. Looked up from germline, CDR1 is SGHTA and CDR2 is FQGNSA. The V and J ends lost 6 bases and 1 base respectively, with 7 bases between them. The DNA for the CDR3 is TGTGCCAGCAGTAGCATAAGCAATCAGCCCCAGCATTTT. Encoded protein: CASSSISNQPQHF.

This CDR3 is CASSLRQGASVGQPQHF. The DNA for the CDR3 is TGTGCCAGCAGCCTCAGACAGGGGGCGAGTGTAGGACAGCCCCAGCATTTT. The chain links TRBV7-8 to TRBJ1-5; 10 nucleotides agree with TRBD1. CDR3 length: 17 residues. Per germline, CDR1 SGHVS and CDR2 FQNEAQ. The V gene end was trimmed by 5 bases and the J gene end by 7 bases; junction bases not matched to a gene: 14.

The rearrangement uses TRBV5-5 and TRBJ2-1; 9 nucleotides align to TRBD1. With V trimmed by 5 bases and J by 4 bases, 7 bases remained unmatched. Germline V gene sequence: CDR1 SGHKS, CDR2 YYEKEE (reference sequence). This CDR3 spans 15 amino acids. The CDR3, as DNA: TGTGCCAGCAGTGTCACAGGGGGCTCGTACAATGAGCAGTTCTTC. Its protein is CASSVTGGSYNEQFF.

The chain combines TRBV6-1 with TRBJ1-2; D perhaps matches TRBD1 (6 bases). CDR1 is MNHNS, CDR2 SASEGT, per germline. The CDR3 has 14 amino acids. With 6 bases removed from V and 2 bases from J, the gap between germline ends came to 13 bases. CDR3 sequence (DNA): TGTGCCAGCAGCCCAAGACAGGTGAACTATGGCTACACCTTC. Its translation is CASSPRQVNYGYTF.

V gene TRBV11-2 combines with J gene TRBJ2-2, with D unclear. V was cut by 0 bases and J by 3 bases, with 17 bases left in between. The germline CDR1 and CDR2 sequences are SGHAT and FQNNGV. This CDR3 is built from 18 residues. In DNA, the CDR3 is TGTGCCAGCAGCTTAGAAAGACGATCCCCGGCACACACCGGGGAGCTGTTTTTT. Its translation: CASSLERRSPAHTGELFF. The variable domain in full, with the rest retrieved from reference TRBV11-2 and TRBJ2-2, is EAGVAQSPRYKIIEKRQSVAFWCNPISGHATLYWYQQILGQGPKLLIQFQNNGVVDDSQLPKDRFSAERLKGVDSTLKIQPAKLEDSAVYLCASSLERRSPAHTGELFFGEGSRLTVL.

The chain has TRBV28 and TRBJ1-4, with 10 bases fitting TRBD1. CDR3 length equals 15 residues. Trimming took 4 bases from V and 7 from J; bases not matched to a gene: 6. The V gene's germline CDR1 is MDHEN and CDR2 SYDVKM. The CDR3 is CASSSRQGASEKLFF. DNA for the CDR3: TGTGCCAGCAGTTCAAGACAGGGGGCGAGTGAAAAACTGTTTTTT.

The chain recombines TRBV6-1 with TRBJ2-6; no reliable D call. CDR1 is MNHNS and CDR2 is SASEGT in the germline V gene. The CDR3 is made up of 15 amino acids. Deletions cut 3 bases from V and 0 bases from J, with 6 bases between. The DNA of the CDR3 is TGTGCCAGCAGTGATGTTCTCTCTGGGGCCAACGTCCTGACTTTC. Encoded protein: CASSDVLSGANVLTF.

The chain uses TRBV5-8 and TRBJ1-2; maybe TRBD1 (5 bases). The CDR3 totals 14 residues. V lost 0 bases and J 4 bases, leaving 10 bases between the germline ends. CDR1 and CDR2 from the germline V gene are SGHTS and YDEGEE. CDR3 in DNA: TGTGCCAGCAGCTTGGACAGGAATTTCTATGGCTACACCTTC. Translating it yields CASSLDRNFYGYTF.

The chain is built from TRBV21-1 and TRBJ1-3. TRBV21-1 is flagged as a pseudogene. The CDR3 runs to 12 residues. CDR3 region: CASSKTTNTIYF. CDR3 bases: TGTGCCAGCAGCAAAACCACCAACACCATATATTTT.

This clone was found once. The gene calls are TRBV4-1 and TRBJ2-5, with D tentatively TRBD1 or TRBD2 (6 bases each). Between the trimmed V and J ends, which lost 4 bases and 1 base, there was a span of 10 bases. This CDR3 is built from 14 residues. The germline gives CDR1 MGHRA, CDR2 YSYEKL. In DNA form, the CDR3 reads TGCGCCAGCAGCCCACAGGGAGGCCAAGAGACCCAGTACTTC. It codes for CASSPQGGQETQYF.

The chain uses TRBV21-1 and TRBJ2-3; the tabulated D call, TRBD2, remains unverified against the DNA. TRBV21-1 is deemed a pseudogene. CDR3 size: 16 residues. The CDR3 protein is CASSNVRAGVIDTQYF. CDR3 sequence (DNA): TGTGCCAGCAGCAACGTGAGGGCGGGAGTTATAGATACGCAGTATTTT.